These 21 T cell receptor beta chains share one sample of origin, sequenced in a study of blood T cell repertoires in COVID-19. TCRdb's copy holds only in-frame clones and misses some; the assay was immunoSEQ multiplex PCR. Of 300,000 or so clones listed, approximately 86% are singletons. Sequencing used peripheral blood. These TCRs come from a woman in her 50s with active or convalescent COVID-19.

The rearrangement links TRBV20-1 to TRBJ1-4; the D is unclear. The CDR3 has 15 amino acids. Trimming shortened V by 3 bases and J by 2 bases, and 13 bases separated the two germline ends. CDR1 is DFQATT, CDR2 SNEGSKA, per germline (reference sequence). The chain's CDR3 is CSASLAFGTNEKLFF. The CDR3 nucleotides read TGCAGTGCTAGTCTGGCTTTTGGCACTAATGAAAAACTGTTTTTT.

The rearrangement links TRBV5-8 to TRBJ2-2, with 9 bases aligning to TRBD1. CDR3 length: 16 amino acids. The germline gives CDR1 SGHTS, CDR2 YDEGEE. The ends lost 4 bases at V and 3 bases at J; junction bases unmatched: 7. CDR3 protein: CASSRWTGVDTGELFF. The CDR3, as DNA: TGTGCCAGCAGCAGGTGGACAGGGGTAGACACCGGGGAGCTGTTTTTT.

The genes are TRBV7-8 and TRBJ2-7; possible D gene TRBD2, 5 bases. The V end was cut by 8 bases, the J end by 5 bases, with 19 bases between. CDR3 size: 14 residues. Germline V lookup: CDR1 SGHVS, CDR2 FQNEAQ. In nucleotides, the CDR3 is TGTGCCAGCCAGGTTGGGCGAGGGTACCACGAGCAGTACTTC. Protein sequence: CASQVGRGYHEQYF.

This chain connects TRBV27 to TRBJ1-1, with TRBD1 matching over 7 bases. The trim removed 3 bases at V and 5 bases at J, leaving 6 bases unmatched. Germline loops: CDR1 MNHEY, CDR2 SMNVEV (reference sequence). The CDR3 has 14 residues. The CDR3 protein is CASSFARGDTEAFF. CDR3 DNA: TGTGCCAGCAGTTTTGCCAGGGGGGATACTGAAGCTTTCTTT.

This chain connects TRBV10-3 to TRBJ2-3, with TRBD2 identical over 8 bases. From germline, CDR1 is ENHRY and CDR2 SYGVKD. V dropped 9 bases and J dropped 4; count of bases not matched to a gene: 9. This CDR3 contains 14 residues. The CDR3 loop reads CAIPGLDYADTQYF. CDR3 nucleotide sequence: TGTGCCATACCGGGACTAGACTACGCAGATACGCAGTATTTT.

V and J are TRBV5-1 and TRBJ2-2; 8 positions agree with TRBD2. V was pared by 2 bases and J by 3 bases, with 6 bases of the junction left unmatched. Germline values: CDR1 SGHRS, CDR2 YFSETQ. The CDR3 loop spans 16 amino acids. In DNA, the CDR3 is TGCGCCAGCAGCTTTGCCCCGGGAGGGCACACCGGGGAGCTGTTTTTT. Amino acids: CASSFAPGGHTGELFF.

This rearrangement joins TRBV5-4 to TRBJ2-5; 10 nucleotides agree with TRBD1. Unmatched junction bases numbered 8, after V lost 1 base and J lost 5 bases. Per germline, CDR1 SGHNT and CDR2 YYREEE (reference sequence). The CDR3 contains 16 residues. CDR3 amino acids: CASSLSGQGPRETQYF. CDR3 nucleotide sequence: TGTGCCAGCAGCTTGTCGGGACAGGGGCCTCGGGAGACCCAGTACTTC.

CDR3 sequence: CASRPLFPGDGYTF. Here the CDR3 DNA reads TGTGCCAGCAGGCCTCTCTTTCCAGGGGATGGCTACACCTTC. V usage is TRBV6-5 and J usage is TRBJ1-2; tentatively, D is TRBD1 (6 bases). Germline V gene lookup returns CDR1 MNHEY and CDR2 SVGAGI. V was pared by 6 bases and J by 6 bases, with 17 bases between. This CDR3 is 14 amino acids long.

This clone was observed many times. The chain uses TRBV15 and TRBJ2-5, with D tentatively TRBD2 (6 bases). With 1 base removed from V and 5 bases from J, the gap between germline ends came to 17 bases. The germline V gene encodes CDR1 LNHNV and CDR2 YYDKDF (reference sequence). This CDR3 spans 16 amino acids. CDR3 sequence reads: CATSRGAPGRGETQYF. The CDR3 coding sequence is TGTGCCACCAGCAGAGGGGCCCCAGGCCGGGGGGAGACCCAGTACTTC.

The genes are TRBV2 and TRBJ1-5; D is uncertain. The germline V gene encodes CDR1 SNHLY and CDR2 FYNNEI. This CDR3 has 15 amino acids. Trimming cost V 5 bases and J 2 bases, with 13 bases left between them. This CDR3 reads CASSPRPSGNQPQHF. The CDR3 DNA reads TGTGCCAGCAGTCCGCGACCTAGCGGCAATCAGCCCCAGCATTTT.

The gene calls are TRBV5-1 and TRBJ2-1; 7 bases agree with TRBD1. Germline CDR1 reads SGHRS; CDR2 reads YFSETQ. CDR3 length: 16 amino acids. V lost 5 bases, J lost 8 bases, and 16 bases stayed unmatched. CDR3 in amino acids: CASSLPSRQGAHEQFF. CDR3 bases: TGCGCCAGCAGTCTTCCTAGCCGACAGGGTGCCCATGAGCAGTTCTTC.

The V gene is TRBV7-9, the J gene TRBJ2-3, with 10 bases that match TRBD2. Germline loops: CDR1 SEHNR, CDR2 FQNEAQ (reference sequence). V gave up 5 bases and J gave up 9 bases; unmatched junction bases: 20. This CDR3 has 18 residues. Here the CDR3 reads CASSPSLGLAQWPGTQYF. CDR3 DNA sequence: TGTGCCAGCAGCCCTAGCCTGGGACTAGCGCAATGGCCGGGGACGCAGTATTTT.

This clone was recorded only once. The chain combines TRBV29-1 with TRBJ2-1; tentative D call: TRBD1 (6 bases). Germline CDR1 and CDR2: SQVTM and ANQGSEA. V was shortened by 7 bases and J by 9 bases, with 22 bases between the two germline ends. The CDR3 is made up of 14 amino acids. The chain's CDR3 is CSARPFRGRGEQFF. CDR3 coding DNA: TGCAGCGCCAGACCATTCAGGGGAAGGGGTGAGCAGTTCTTC.

The V call is TRBV6-5, the J call TRBJ2-1; D gene ambiguous. V was clipped by 7 bases and J by 4 bases, with 17 bases between them. This CDR3 spans 15 amino acids. Germline V gene sequence: CDR1 MNHEY, CDR2 SVGAGI. This chain's CDR3 is CASTISHSSYNEQFF. Written as DNA, the CDR3 is TGTGCCAGCACCATTAGCCATTCCAGTTACAATGAGCAGTTCTTC.

This clone was detected only once. V gene TRBV6-1 combines with J gene TRBJ2-7; D possibly corresponds to TRBD1 (5 bases). The germline V and J ends were trimmed by 0 bases and 2 bases, with 8 bases remaining between them. This CDR3 is built from 14 residues. Germline CDR1 is MNHNS and CDR2 is SASEGT. The CDR3 loop is CASSEAGPTYEQYF. In DNA, the CDR3 is TGTGCCAGCAGTGAAGCGGGGCCTACCTACGAGCAGTACTTC.

The chain has TRBV10-3 and TRBJ2-7; D is perhaps TRBD2 (6 bases). The germline V gene has CDR1 ENHRY and CDR2 SYGVKD. Trimming pared 8 bases from V and 7 bases from J, leaving 15 bases between. This CDR3 is 12 amino acids long. The CDR3 DNA sequence: TGTGCCATCGGGCCTCCGGCGGGGGAGCAGTACTTC. It is translated as CAIGPPAGEQYF.

This chain joins TRBV7-3 and TRBJ2-1; TRBD2 agrees at 9 bases. CDR1 SGHTA and CDR2 FQGTGA come from the germline V gene. The V and J ends lost 5 bases and 9 bases, in that order; junction bases with no gene match: 5. The CDR3 consists of 13 residues. This chain's CDR3 is CASSLREGGEQFF. The CDR3 DNA is TGTGCCAGCAGCCTGCGGGAGGGAGGTGAGCAGTTCTTC.

The sample holds one count of this clone. The chain joins TRBV28 to TRBJ1-6; a weak D match, TRBD1 (6 bases). Germline CDR1 is MDHEN and CDR2 is SYDVKM. Trimming took off 4 bases at V and 6 bases at J, with 19 bases between the two ends. This CDR3 has 17 residues. The CDR3: CASSSAGGAFGNSPLHF. Written as DNA, the CDR3 is TGTGCCAGCAGTTCCGCGGGGGGGGCCTTTGGTAATTCACCCCTCCACTTT.

The rearrangement uses TRBV19 and TRBJ2-7; 10 nucleotides align to TRBD2. CDR1 is LNHDA and CDR2 is SQIVND in the germline V gene (reference sequence). CDR3 length: 15 amino acids. V shed 5 bases and J 2 bases; nucleotides not matched to a gene: 6. CDR3 sequence: CASSGGLARTYEQYF. The CDR3 nucleotides are TGTGCCAGTAGTGGGGGACTAGCGAGGACCTACGAGCAGTACTTC.

The V call is TRBV5-1, the J call TRBJ2-2; 8 nucleotides line up with TRBD2. Germline V gene data show CDR1 as SGHRS and CDR2 as YFSETQ. There are 15 residues in the CDR3. The J segment lost 4 bases and the V segment lost 0 bases, leaving 2 bases of the junction unmatched. CDR3: CASSLALAGTGELFF. CDR3 sequence (DNA): TGCGCCAGCAGCTTGGCCCTAGCGGGCACCGGGGAGCTGTTTTTT.

The count of this clone is one. The V gene is TRBV7-9, the J gene TRBJ2-2; the D gene is possibly TRBD2 (5 bases). Germline CDR1 and CDR2: SEHNR and FQNEAQ (reference sequence). The CDR3 sequence is 15 residues long. V lost 4 bases, J lost 0 bases, and 9 bases lay in between. CDR3 protein: CASSSRRANTGELFF. CDR3 bases: TGTGCCAGCAGCTCCCGGCGGGCGAACACCGGGGAGCTGTTTTTT.